Listed below are T cell receptor beta chains from one sample, sequenced in a study of T cells in Graves' hyperthyroidism and ophthalmopathy. From the multiplex PCR reads, TCRdb called clonotypes with MiXCR, one entry per CDR3 protein. There are hundreds of thousands of distinct CDR3 sequences in the sample; about 15% occur only once, and around 4.5% lies in the top ten. Material for sequencing was blood. Source of these receptors: a middle-aged woman with Graves' ophthalmopathy. Both conserved end residues are part of each CDR3. A D gene is named only where the DNA matches it firmly. Not every row has a clone size; where given, it reads once, few, many or a size class.

j_call v_call clone_size d_call cdr3_aa cdr3_nt
TRBJ2-3 TRBV27 - - CASSDPESTDTQYF TGTGCCAGCAGTGACCCAGAGAGCACAGATACGCAGTATTTT
TRBJ2-4 TRBV2 many TRBD2 CASITGPGRDIQYF TGTGCCAGCATCACGGGACCGGGGAGGGACATTCAGTACTTC
TRBJ2-3 TRBV5-4 many - CASSPALGRYSTDTQYF TGTGCCAGCAGCCCGGCACTAGGGCGGTACTCCACAGATACGCAGTATTTT
TRBJ1-5 TRBV30 - - CAWTRGADQPQHF TGTGCCTGGACGAGGGGGGCGGATCAGCCCCAGCATTTT
TRBJ2-2 TRBV5-1 many - CASTPAGANTGELFF TGCGCCAGCACCCCAGCGGGCGCGAACACCGGGGAGCTGTTTTTT
TRBJ1-3 TRBV20-1 many - CSARSENTIYF TGCAGTGCTCGGTCCGAAAACACCATATATTTT
TRBJ1-2 TRBV29-1 many TRBD1 CSDTTGSGYTF TGCAGCGACACGACAGGGTCTGGCTACACCTTC
TRBJ2-7 TRBV5-1 - - CASSLAVGDQYF TGCGCCAGCAGCTTGGCAGTTGGAGATCAGTACTTC
TRBJ2-5 TRBV29-1 many - CSVALGLALDQETQYF TGCAGCGTTGCTCTGGGTTTGGCACTTGACCAAGAGACCCAGTACTTC
TRBJ2-2 TRBV6-1 - - CATSERYTGELFF TGTGCCACCAGTGAAAGATACACCGGGGAGCTGTTTTTT
TRBJ2-7 TRBV6-2/TRBV6-3 many TRBD2 CASSYPGLAGGSEQYF TGTGCCAGCAGTTATCCCGGACTAGCGGGAGGGTCCGAGCAGTACTTC
TRBJ2-7 TRBV20-1 once - CSARAPTRHEQYF TGCAGTGCTAGAGCACCGACTAGGCACGAGCAGTACTTC
TRBJ2-7 TRBV28 many - CASSLSLGAYEQHF TGTGCCAGCAGTTTAAGTCTCGGCGCCTACGAGCAGCACTTC
TRBJ1-2 TRBV24-1 many - CATSEARDTRSYTF TGTGCCACCAGTGAGGCGCGGGACACCCGGAGCTACACCTTC
TRBJ1-1 TRBV12-3/TRBV12-4 many - CASFDRTTPAEAFF TGTGCCAGCTTCGATCGGACTACCCCCGCTGAAGCTTTCTTT
TRBJ1-3 TRBV4-2 few - CASSHGPRADHSGNTIYF TGTGCCAGCAGCCACGGCCCCCGGGCGGATCACTCTGGAAACACCATATATTTT
TRBJ1-2 TRBV19 many TRBD1 CASSIYRGDYGYTF TGTGCCAGTAGTATCTACAGGGGTGACTATGGCTACACCTTC
TRBJ2-5 TRBV7-9 many TRBD1 CASSRTPGQGKTQYF TGTGCCAGCAGCCGGACCCCGGGACAGGGGAAGACCCAGTACTTC
TRBJ2-5 TRBV7-2 - TRBD1 CASSSGTGGLETQYF TGTGCCAGCAGCTCCGGGACAGGGGGGCTGGAGACCCAGTACTTC
TRBJ2-7 TRBV27 - TRBD2 CASTIRGGYEQYF TGTGCCAGCACCATTCGGGGGGGGTACGAGCAGTACTTC
TRBJ2-7 TRBV20-1 many TRBD1 CSARLPTGGSYEQYF TGCAGTGCTAGACTACCGACAGGGGGCTCCTACGAGCAGTACTTC
TRBJ2-7 TRBV28 many TRBD1 CASRKTGTGQSYEQYF TGTGCCAGCAGAAAAACCGGGACAGGGCAATCCTACGAGCAGTACTTC
TRBJ2-7 TRBV20-1 many TRBD2 CSARDRGLADSYEQYF TGCAGTGCTAGAGACCGGGGTCTAGCGGACTCCTACGAGCAGTACTTC
TRBJ1-5 TRBV5-1 many - CASSLKTGGNQPQHF TGCGCCAGCAGCTTGAAGACAGGCGGCAATCAGCCCCAGCATTTT
TRBJ2-2 TRBV11-2 - - CASSPPFDRKAYTGELFF TGTGCCAGCAGCCCACCCTTCGACAGGAAAGCTTACACCGGGGAGCTGTTTTTT
TRBJ2-7 TRBV28 many TRBD2 CASRTSGSAPSYEQYF TGTGCCAGCAGGACTAGCGGGAGCGCCCCTTCCTACGAGCAGTACTTC
TRBJ1-1 TRBV19 many - CASSTGVAEAFF TGTGCCAGTAGTACAGGGGTGGCTGAAGCTTTCTTT
TRBJ2-7 TRBV27 many - CASSLQSIPSYEQYF TGTGCCAGCAGTTTACAATCCATCCCGTCCTACGAGCAGTACTTC
TRBJ1-2 TRBV12-3/TRBV12-4 many - CASSFGQGANYGYTF TGTGCCAGCAGTTTTGGTCAGGGAGCCAACTATGGCTACACCTTC
TRBJ2-5 TRBV15 many TRBD2 CATSRDASLASISIGTQYF TGTGCCACCAGCAGAGATGCCTCACTAGCGTCAATCTCCATAGGGACCCAGTACTTC
TRBJ2-7 TRBV28 many TRBD2 CASSSGLAGVFYEQYF TGTGCCAGCAGTTCCGGACTAGCGGGAGTATTCTACGAGCAGTACTTC
TRBJ2-2 TRBV4-1 - TRBD2 CASSQDATSGLISTGELFF TGCGCCAGCAGCCAAGACGCGACTAGCGGGCTCATATCCACCGGGGAGCTGTTTTTT